The sequence of this TCR beta chain was determined in a study of shared clonotypes between healthy human individuals. The overall study: Each donor's CD4 naive and CD4 memory cells filled three plates apiece, CD8 naive two, and CD8 memory one.

Sequencing used immunoSEQ multiplex PCR; TCRdb keeps in-frame clones, though not all of them. The table lists approximately 620,000 clones, more than 95% of them singletons. This clone is a singleton in its sample. Sequencing used naive CD4+ T cells sorted from blood. This sample's subset: CD45RA+ positively selected. The sequence was collected from a woman aged 25 to 39 in good health.

CDR3 amino acids: CASSLVTLDLGAPNEQFF. The CDR3, as DNA: TGTGCCAGCAGCTTGGTCACCCTAGATTTGGGGGCACCGAATGAGCAGTTCTTC. J is TRBJ2-1 and V is TRBV11-3, with D perhaps TRBD1 (6 bases). This CDR3 is 18 amino acids long. The V gene's germline CDR1 is SGHNT and CDR2 YENEEA. V was shortened by 3 bases and J by 7 bases, with 25 bases between the two germline ends.